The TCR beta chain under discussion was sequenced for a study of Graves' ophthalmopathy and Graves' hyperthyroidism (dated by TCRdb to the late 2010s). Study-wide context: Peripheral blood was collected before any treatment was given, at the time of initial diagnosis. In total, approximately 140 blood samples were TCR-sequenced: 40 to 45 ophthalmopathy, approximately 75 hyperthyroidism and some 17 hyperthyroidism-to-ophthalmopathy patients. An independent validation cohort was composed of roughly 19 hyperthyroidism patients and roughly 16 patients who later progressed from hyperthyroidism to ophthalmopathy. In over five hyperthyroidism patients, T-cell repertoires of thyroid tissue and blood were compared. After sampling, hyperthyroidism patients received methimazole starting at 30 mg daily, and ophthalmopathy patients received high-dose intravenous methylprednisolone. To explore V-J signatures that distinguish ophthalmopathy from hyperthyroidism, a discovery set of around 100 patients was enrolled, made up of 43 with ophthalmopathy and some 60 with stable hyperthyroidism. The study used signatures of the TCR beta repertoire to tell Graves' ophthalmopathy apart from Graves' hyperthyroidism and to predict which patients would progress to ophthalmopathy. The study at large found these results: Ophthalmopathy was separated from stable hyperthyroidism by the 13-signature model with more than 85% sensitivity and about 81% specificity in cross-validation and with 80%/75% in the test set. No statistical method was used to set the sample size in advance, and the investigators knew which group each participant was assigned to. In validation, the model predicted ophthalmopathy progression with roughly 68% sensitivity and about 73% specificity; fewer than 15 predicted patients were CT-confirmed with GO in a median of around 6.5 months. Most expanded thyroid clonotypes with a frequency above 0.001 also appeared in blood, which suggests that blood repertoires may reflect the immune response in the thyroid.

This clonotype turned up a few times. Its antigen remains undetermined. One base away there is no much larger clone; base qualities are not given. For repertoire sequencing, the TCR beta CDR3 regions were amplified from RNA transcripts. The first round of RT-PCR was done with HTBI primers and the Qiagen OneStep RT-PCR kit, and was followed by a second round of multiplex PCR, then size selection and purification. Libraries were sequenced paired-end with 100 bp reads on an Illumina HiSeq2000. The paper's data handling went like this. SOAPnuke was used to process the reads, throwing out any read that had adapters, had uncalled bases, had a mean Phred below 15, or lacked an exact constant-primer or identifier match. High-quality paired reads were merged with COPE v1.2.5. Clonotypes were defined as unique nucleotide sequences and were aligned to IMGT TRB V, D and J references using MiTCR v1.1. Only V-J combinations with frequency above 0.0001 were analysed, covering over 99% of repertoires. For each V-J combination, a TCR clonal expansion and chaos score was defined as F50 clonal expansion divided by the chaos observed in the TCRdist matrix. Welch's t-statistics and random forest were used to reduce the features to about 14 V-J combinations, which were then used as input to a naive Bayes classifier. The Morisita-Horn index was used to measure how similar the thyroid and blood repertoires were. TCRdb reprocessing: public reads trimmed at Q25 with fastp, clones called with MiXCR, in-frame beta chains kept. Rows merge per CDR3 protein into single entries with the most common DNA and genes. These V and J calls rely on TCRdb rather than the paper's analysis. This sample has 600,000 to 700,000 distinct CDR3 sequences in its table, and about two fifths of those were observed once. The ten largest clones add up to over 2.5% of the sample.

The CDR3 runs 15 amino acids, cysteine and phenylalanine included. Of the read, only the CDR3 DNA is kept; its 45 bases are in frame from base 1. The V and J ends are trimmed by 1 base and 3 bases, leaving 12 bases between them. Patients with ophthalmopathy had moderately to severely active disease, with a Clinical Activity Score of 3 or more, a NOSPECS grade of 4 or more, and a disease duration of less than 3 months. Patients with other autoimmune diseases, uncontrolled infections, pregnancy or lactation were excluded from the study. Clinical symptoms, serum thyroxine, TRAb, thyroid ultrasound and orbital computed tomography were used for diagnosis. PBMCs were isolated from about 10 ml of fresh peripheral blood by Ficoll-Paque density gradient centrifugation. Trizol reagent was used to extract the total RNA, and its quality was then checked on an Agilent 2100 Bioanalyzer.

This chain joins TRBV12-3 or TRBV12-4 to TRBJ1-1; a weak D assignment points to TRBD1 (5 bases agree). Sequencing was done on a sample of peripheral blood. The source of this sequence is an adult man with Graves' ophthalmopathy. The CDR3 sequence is CASSLGQGRDTEAFF. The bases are TGTGCCAGCAGTTTAGGCCAGGGTCGGGACACTGAAGCTTTCTTT.